Below are 28 T cell receptor beta chains sequenced from a single sample in a study of blood T cells in healthy people across ages. With a J-beta primer mix and a sample-barcoded 5' primer, a second PCR ran about 6 to 11 cycles. TCRdb independently ran MiXCR on the 5' RACE reads; one entry per CDR3 protein. The sample holds 1.5 million to 2 million distinct CDR3 sequences, 28% seen once. The sequenced sample consisted of blood. These receptor sequences come from a woman aged 25 to 39 in good health.

This clonotype was counted a few times. The rearrangement uses TRBV2 and TRBJ2-5; 10 bases are shared with TRBD2. Germline-derived CDR1 and CDR2 are SNHLY and FYNNEI. V gave up 1 base and J gave up 6 bases; unmatched junction bases: 2. This CDR3 is 14 amino acids long. This chain's CDR3 is CASSEVAGGKTQYF. The CDR3 DNA is TGTGCCAGCAGTGAAGTAGCGGGGGGCAAGACCCAGTACTTC.

In this sample, this clonotype turned up once. At one end, the junction sequence differs from germline, possibly due to a read error. The chain combines TRBV20-1 with TRBJ1-2; TRBD1 matches at 12 bases. The CDR3 has 17 amino acids. Germline loops: CDR1 DFQATT, CDR2 SNEGSKA (reference sequence). This CDR3 is CSARPRDRGRSRDGHTF. CDR3 nucleotides: TGCAGTGCTAGACCACGGGACAGGGGGCGGAGTAGGGATGGCCACACCTTC.

The chain employs TRBV29-1 and TRBJ1-1; the D is unclear. V lost 3 bases and J 1 base, leaving 9 bases between the germline ends. Germline V gives CDR1 SQVTM, CDR2 ANQGSEA. The CDR3 has 13 residues. The CDR3 DNA reads TGCAGCGTTGAGAGGGCAGCGAACACTGAAGCTTTCTTT. Its protein is CSVERAANTEAFF.

In regard to this clonotype: A much larger clone lies one base from this, so it may be a read error. The rearrangement uses TRBV6-1 and TRBJ2-7; no reliable D call. The V and J ends lost 3 bases and 10 bases respectively, with 19 bases between them. The CDR3 runs 14 residues. Looked up from germline, CDR1 is MNHNS and CDR2 is SASEGT. The CDR3 region is CASSEVGALEIQYF. The CDR3 DNA is TGTGCCAGCAGTGAGGTTGGCGCATTGGAGATCCAGTACTTC.

This clonotype has at least ten counts. This chain joins TRBV29-1 and TRBJ2-4, with a weak D call TRBD2 (6 bases). There are 14 residues in the CDR3. Germline V gene data show CDR1 as SQVTM and CDR2 as ANQGSEA. V was clipped by 4 bases and J by 0 bases, with 10 bases between them. CDR3 region: CSVGGTLAKNIQYF. In DNA form, the CDR3 reads TGCAGCGTTGGGGGGACTCTAGCCAAAAACATTCAGTACTTC.

This clonotype has a handful of counts. The chain recombines TRBV20-1 with TRBJ2-5; 14 bases are a match to TRBD2. The CDR3 is 15 amino acids. With V trimmed by 6 bases and J by 5 bases, 8 bases remained unmatched. Looked up from germline, CDR1 is DFQATT and CDR2 is SNEGSKA (reference sequence). This chain's CDR3 is CSAQTSGGALETQYF. CDR3 coding DNA: TGCAGTGCCCAGACTAGCGGGGGGGCCCTGGAGACCCAGTACTTC.

This clonotype has a count of ten or more. This sequence joins TRBV29-1 and TRBJ1-2; D gene unclear. Trimming removed 1 base at V and 2 bases at J, with 5 bases between. The germline V gene encodes CDR1 SQVTM and CDR2 ANQGSEA. The CDR3 covers 12 residues. In DNA, the CDR3 is TGCAGCGTTGAAGGCGAGAACTATGGCTACACCTTC. This gives the protein CSVEGENYGYTF.

This clonotype has more than one count but fewer than ten. The gene calls are TRBV12-3 or TRBV12-4 and TRBJ1-1; no firm D call. The germline V and J ends were trimmed by 4 bases and 1 base, with 7 bases remaining between them. This CDR3 is 13 amino acids long. CDR3 region: CASSYTTNTEAFF. CDR3 coding DNA: TGTGCCAGCAGTTATACTACGAACACTGAAGCTTTCTTT.

This clonotype has just a few counts. The chain joins TRBV7-2 to TRBJ2-3, with unresolved D. V lost 2 bases and J 0 bases, leaving 12 bases between the germline ends. In germline, CDR1 is SGHTA, CDR2 FQGNSA. This CDR3 comprises 16 residues. The CDR3 DNA follows: TGTGCCAGCAGCTTATATGGTAGAACTAGCACAGATACGCAGTATTTT. Amino acids: CASSLYGRTSTDTQYF.

The V gene is TRBV12-3 or TRBV12-4, the J gene TRBJ1-1, with 9 bases aligning to TRBD1. The ends lost 6 bases at V and 5 bases at J; junction bases unmatched: 10. The CDR3 sequence is 15 residues long. The CDR3 bases are TGTGCCAGCAGACCGTCACAGGGGGCGCGTACTGAAGCTTTCTTT. Its translation: CASRPSQGARTEAFF.

This chain joins TRBV9 and TRBJ2-1, with 8 bases identical to TRBD1. The V gene end was trimmed by 7 bases and the J gene end by 10 bases; junction bases not matched to a gene: 10. The CDR3 runs to 13 residues. Germline CDR1 SGDLS, CDR2 YYNGEE. Here the CDR3 reads CASDPGGRGEQFF. The CDR3 region has the DNA TGTGCCAGCGACCCAGGGGGCCGGGGCGAGCAGTTCTTC.

This clonotype has more than one count but fewer than ten. V is TRBV7-9 and J is TRBJ2-3; D gene unclear. CDR3 length equals 13 residues. Germline loops: CDR1 SEHNR, CDR2 FQNEAQ (reference sequence). V was trimmed by 5 bases and J by 6 bases, leaving 12 bases between them. Here the CDR3 DNA reads TGTGCCAGCAGCCTTCTCCCCGAGGATACGCAGTATTTT. As protein: CASSLLPEDTQYF. Full variable domain (outside the CDR3, taken from reference TRBV7-9 and TRBJ2-3): DTGVSQNPRHKITKRGQNVTFRCDPISEHNRLYWYRQTLGQGPEFLTYFQNEAQLEKSRLLSDRFSAERPKGSFSTLEIQRTEQGDSAMYLCASSLLPEDTQYFGPGTRLTVL.

This clonotype was detected only a few times. CDR3 sequence reads: CASSPMGAASNQPQHF. The CDR3 DNA reads as TGTGCCAGCAGCCCCATGGGCGCGGCTAGCAATCAGCCCCAGCATTTT. This rearrangement joins TRBV5-5 to TRBJ1-5; D ambiguous. CDR1 and CDR2 (germline): SGHKS, YYEKEE (reference sequence). There are 16 residues in the CDR3. V lost 4 bases to trimming and J lost 0 bases, with 14 bases between them.

This clonotype has a handful of counts. The gene calls are TRBV18 and TRBJ2-7, with 9 nucleotides matching TRBD1. CDR1 is KGHSH, CDR2 LQKENI, per germline. The J segment lost 5 bases and the V segment lost 9 bases, leaving 11 bases of the junction unmatched. CDR3 length: 14 amino acids. CDR3 DNA sequence: TGTGCCAGTTCGACGGGACAGGGCCTTAACGAGCAGTACTTC. Residues: CASSTGQGLNEQYF.

This clonotype was counted between two and nine times. The rearrangement uses TRBV7-2 and TRBJ2-7; tentative D call: TRBD2 (5 bases). Trimming took off 2 bases at V and 9 bases at J, with 11 bases between the two ends. Germline CDR1 and CDR2: SGHTA and FQGNSA. CDR3 length: 12 residues. The chain's CDR3 is CASSLLRARQYF. In nucleotides, the CDR3 is TGTGCCAGCAGCTTATTGAGGGCTAGGCAGTACTTC.

This clonotype showed up just a few times. This chain joins TRBV7-9 and TRBJ1-4, with a possible D match to TRBD1 (6 bases). This CDR3 has 13 amino acids. Germline assignment: CDR1 SEHNR and CDR2 FQNEAQ (reference sequence). V was shortened by 5 bases and J by 7 bases, with 11 bases between the two germline ends. CDR3 sequence (DNA): TGTGCCAGCAGCCCAACCAGGGGTGAAAAACTGTTTTTT. Translated: CASSPTRGEKLFF.

This clonotype was counted many times. The gene calls are TRBV5-1 and TRBJ2-7; D may match TRBD1 or TRBD2 (5 bases each). V was cut by 0 bases and J by 2 bases, with 9 bases left in between. Looked up from germline, CDR1 is SGHRS and CDR2 is YFSETQ. This CDR3 has 14 amino acids. This CDR3 is CASSLGDVTYEQYF. For the CDR3, the DNA is TGCGCCAGCAGCTTGGGGGACGTAACCTACGAGCAGTACTTC.

This rearrangement joins TRBV20-1 to TRBJ2-2; tentatively, D is TRBD2 (5 bases). V was clipped by 2 bases and J by 3 bases, with 10 bases between them. The germline V gene has CDR1 DFQATT and CDR2 SNEGSKA (reference sequence). The CDR3 contains 14 residues. CDR3 in amino acids: CSARHSVDTGELFF. The CDR3 coding sequence is TGCAGTGCTAGACATAGCGTCGACACCGGGGAGCTGTTTTTT.

CDR3 residues: CASSKGLPGLAVIYEQYF. As DNA, the CDR3 is TGTGCCAGCAGCAAAGGCCTTCCGGGACTAGCGGTTATCTACGAGCAGTACTTC. The V and J genes are TRBV21-1 and TRBJ2-7; TRBD2, the table's D call, was not compared with the DNA. TRBV21-1 is tagged as a pseudogene. The CDR3 consists of 18 residues.

This clonotype was found a few times. The chain joins TRBV29-1 to TRBJ1-2; no firm D call. Trimming cost V 3 bases and J 4 bases, with 9 bases left between them. The germline V gene has CDR1 SQVTM and CDR2 ANQGSEA. This CDR3 is built from 12 residues. Here the CDR3 reads CSVENPGYGYTF. The CDR3, as DNA: TGCAGCGTTGAGAACCCGGGCTATGGCTACACCTTC.

The V gene is TRBV20-1, the J gene TRBJ1-1, with 7 nucleotides matching TRBD1. The CDR3 covers 15 residues. Germline V gene sequence: CDR1 DFQATT, CDR2 SNEGSKA (reference sequence). With 0 bases clipped from V and 1 base from J, the junction kept 5 bases outside the gene matches. The CDR3 loop is CSARDRGQRNTEAFF. The CDR3 DNA sequence: TGCAGTGCTAGAGACAGGGGACAGAGGAACACTGAAGCTTTCTTT.

As DNA, the CDR3 is TGTGCCAGCCCTCATCCCCCAGGCGGTGGCTACACCTTC. Encoded protein: CASPHPPGGGYTF. This sequence joins TRBV7-9 and TRBJ1-2, with no clear D. Germline lookup yields CDR1 SEHNR and CDR2 FQNEAQ (reference sequence). This CDR3 contains 13 residues. Between the trimmed V and J ends, which lost 8 bases and 7 bases, there was a span of 17 bases.

This clonotype has at least ten counts. The chain couples TRBV20-1 to TRBJ2-1; 7 nucleotides align to TRBD1. This CDR3 has 14 residues. V gave up 6 bases and J gave up 3 bases; unmatched junction bases: 8. Germline CDR1 DFQATT, CDR2 SNEGSKA (reference sequence). The CDR3 DNA reads as TGCAGTGCCCCGCCGACAGGGCACTACAATGAGCAGTTCTTC. Residues: CSAPPTGHYNEQFF.

This clonotype was recorded many times. The V gene is TRBV5-5, the J gene TRBJ2-7, with D possibly called TRBD1 or TRBD2 (5 bases each). The V gene's germline CDR1 is SGHKS and CDR2 YYEKEE (reference sequence). This CDR3 has 15 amino acids. The V end lost 1 base, the J end lost 3 bases, and 14 bases lay between the germline ends. The CDR3 here is CASSLTRERLYEQYF. The CDR3 DNA follows: TGTGCCAGCAGCTTGACCAGGGAGAGGCTCTACGAGCAGTACTTC.

The chain combines TRBV20-1 with TRBJ2-7; TRBD1 agrees at 10 bases. J was trimmed by 2 bases and V by 2 bases; bases with no gene match: 3. Per germline, CDR1 DFQATT and CDR2 SNEGSKA (reference sequence). The CDR3 loop spans 14 amino acids. The CDR3 sequence is CSARTGTGAYEQYF. CDR3 DNA: TGCAGTGCTAGAACCGGGACAGGGGCCTACGAGCAGTACTTC.

The chain couples TRBV6-1 to TRBJ2-7; D may be TRBD1 (6 bases). Between the trimmed V and J ends, which lost 4 bases and 7 bases, there was a span of 17 bases. This CDR3 spans 14 amino acids. Germline V lookup: CDR1 MNHNS, CDR2 SASEGT. The CDR3 protein is CASSGQVQGDEQYF. Written as DNA, the CDR3 is TGTGCCAGCAGTGGACAGGTCCAAGGGGATGAGCAGTACTTC.

There are many counts of this clonotype. CDR3 sequence reads: CSDKTGHPYTDTQYF. The CDR3 bases are TGCAGCGACAAGACAGGTCATCCCTACACAGATACGCAGTATTTT. V gene TRBV29-1 combines with J gene TRBJ2-3, with TRBD1 as a possible D gene (6 bases). Germline-derived CDR1 and CDR2 are SQVTM and ANQGSEA. This CDR3 has 15 amino acids. Trimming took off 7 bases at V and 2 bases at J, with 19 bases between the two ends.

In its sample, this clonotype was seen a few times. V usage is TRBV6-5 and J usage is TRBJ2-7; a possible D gene is TRBD2 (6 bases). The V end lost 6 bases, the J end lost 0 bases, and 18 bases lay between the germline ends. The CDR3 runs to 16 residues. Germline CDR1 reads MNHEY; CDR2 reads SVGAGI. The DNA for the CDR3 is TGTGCCAGCAGCCCCAACCGGGGGATTAGCTCCTACGAGCAGTACTTC. Its translation: CASSPNRGISSYEQYF.